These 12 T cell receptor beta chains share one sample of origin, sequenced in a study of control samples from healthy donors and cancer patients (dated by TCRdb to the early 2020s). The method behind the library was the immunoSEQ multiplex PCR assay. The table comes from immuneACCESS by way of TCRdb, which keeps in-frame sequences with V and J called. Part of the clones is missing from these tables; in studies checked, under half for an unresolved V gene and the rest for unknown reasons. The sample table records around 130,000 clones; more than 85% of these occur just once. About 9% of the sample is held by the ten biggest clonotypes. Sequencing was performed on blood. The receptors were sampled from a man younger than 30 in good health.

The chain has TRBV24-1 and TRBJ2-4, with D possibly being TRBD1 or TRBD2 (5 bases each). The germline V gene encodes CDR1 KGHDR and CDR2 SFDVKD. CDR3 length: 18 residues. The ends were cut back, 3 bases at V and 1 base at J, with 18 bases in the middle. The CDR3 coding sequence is TGTGCCACCAGTGATATGGGACCGGGCCTCGGGGCCAAAAACATTCAGTACTTC. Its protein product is CATSDMGPGLGAKNIQYF.

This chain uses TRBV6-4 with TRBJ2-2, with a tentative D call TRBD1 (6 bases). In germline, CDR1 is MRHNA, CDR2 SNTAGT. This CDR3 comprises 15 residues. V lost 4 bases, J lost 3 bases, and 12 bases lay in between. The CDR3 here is CASSVGPGDTGELFF. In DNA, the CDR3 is TGTGCCAGCAGTGTCGGGCCAGGGGACACCGGGGAGCTGTTTTTT.

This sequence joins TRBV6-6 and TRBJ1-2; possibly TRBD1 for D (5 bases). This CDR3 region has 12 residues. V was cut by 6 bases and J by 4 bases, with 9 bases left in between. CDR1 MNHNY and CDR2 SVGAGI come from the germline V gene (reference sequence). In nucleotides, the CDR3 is TGTGCCAGCAGAGAAGGGGCCTATGGCTACACCTTC. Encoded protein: CASREGAYGYTF.

CDR3 coding DNA: TGTGCCAGCAGAGGTAGTCCCTACGAGCAGTACTTC. As protein: CASRGSPYEQYF. The J gene is TRBJ2-7, the V gene TRBV7-8; the D is unclear. V gave up 6 bases and J gave up 2 bases, with 8 bases separating them. CDR1 is SGHVS and CDR2 is FQNEAQ in the germline V gene. The CDR3 has 12 amino acids.

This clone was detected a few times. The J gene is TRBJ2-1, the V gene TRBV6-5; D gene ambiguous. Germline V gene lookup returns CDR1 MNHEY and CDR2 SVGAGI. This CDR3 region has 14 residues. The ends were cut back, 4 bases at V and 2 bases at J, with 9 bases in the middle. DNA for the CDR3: TGTGCCAGCAGTTTGAGCAGCCCCTACAATGAGCAGTTCTTC. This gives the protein CASSLSSPYNEQFF.

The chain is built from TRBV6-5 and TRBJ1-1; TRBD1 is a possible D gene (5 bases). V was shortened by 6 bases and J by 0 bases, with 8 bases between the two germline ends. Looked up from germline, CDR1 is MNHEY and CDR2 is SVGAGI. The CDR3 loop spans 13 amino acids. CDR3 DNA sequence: TGTGCCAGCAGAGAGACAGTGAACACTGAAGCTTTCTTT. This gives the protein CASRETVNTEAFF.

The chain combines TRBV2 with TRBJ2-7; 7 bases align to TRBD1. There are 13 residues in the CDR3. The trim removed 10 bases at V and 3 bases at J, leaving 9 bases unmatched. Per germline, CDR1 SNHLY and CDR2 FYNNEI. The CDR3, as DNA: TGTGCCACCGGACAGGCGGAACTCTACGAGCAGTACTTC. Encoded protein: CATGQAELYEQYF.

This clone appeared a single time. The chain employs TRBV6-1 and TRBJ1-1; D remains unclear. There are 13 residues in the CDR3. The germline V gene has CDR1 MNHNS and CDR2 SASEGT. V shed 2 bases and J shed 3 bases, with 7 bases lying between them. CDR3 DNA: TGTGCCAGCAGTGAAAGTGGCTACACTGAAGCTTTCTTT. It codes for CASSESGYTEAFF.

CDR3 loop: CASSPLHEVRDNSPLHF. CDR3 nucleotides: TGTGCCAGCAGCCCCCTCCACGAGGTCCGAGATAATTCACCCCTCCACTTT. V and J are TRBV9 and TRBJ1-6, with D hard to call. CDR3 length: 17 residues. CDR1 is SGDLS, CDR2 YYNGEE, per germline. V lost 4 bases, J lost 5 bases, and 19 bases lay in between.

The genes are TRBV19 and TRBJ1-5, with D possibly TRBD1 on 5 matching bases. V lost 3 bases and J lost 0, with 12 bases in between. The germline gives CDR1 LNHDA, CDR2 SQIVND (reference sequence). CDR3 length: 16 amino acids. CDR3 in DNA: TGTGCCAGTAGTATGGCGCAGGGAGATAGCAATCAGCCCCAGCATTTT. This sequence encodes CASSMAQGDSNQPQHF. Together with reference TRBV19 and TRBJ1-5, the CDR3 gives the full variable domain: DGGITQSPKYLFRKEGQNVTLSCEQNLNHDAMYWYRQDPGQGLRLIYYSQIVNDFQKGDIAEGYSVSREKKESFPLTVTSAQKNPTAFYLCASSMAQGDSNQPQHFGDGTRLSIL.

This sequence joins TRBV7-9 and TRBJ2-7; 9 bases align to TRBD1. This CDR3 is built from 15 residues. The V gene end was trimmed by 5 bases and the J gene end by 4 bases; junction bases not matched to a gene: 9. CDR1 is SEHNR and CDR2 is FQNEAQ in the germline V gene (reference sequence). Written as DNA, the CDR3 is TGTGCCAGCAGCCCGGACAGGGGCATACAATACGAGCAGTACTTC. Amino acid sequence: CASSPDRGIQYEQYF.

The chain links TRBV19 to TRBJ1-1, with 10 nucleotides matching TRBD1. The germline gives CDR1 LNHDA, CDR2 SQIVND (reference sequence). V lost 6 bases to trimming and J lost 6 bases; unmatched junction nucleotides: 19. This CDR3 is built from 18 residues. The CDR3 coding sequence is TGTGCCAGTAGCTGGACAGGGGGGCGAAGAAATGCGCCGGCTGAAGCTTTCTTT. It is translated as CASSWTGGRRNAPAEAFF.